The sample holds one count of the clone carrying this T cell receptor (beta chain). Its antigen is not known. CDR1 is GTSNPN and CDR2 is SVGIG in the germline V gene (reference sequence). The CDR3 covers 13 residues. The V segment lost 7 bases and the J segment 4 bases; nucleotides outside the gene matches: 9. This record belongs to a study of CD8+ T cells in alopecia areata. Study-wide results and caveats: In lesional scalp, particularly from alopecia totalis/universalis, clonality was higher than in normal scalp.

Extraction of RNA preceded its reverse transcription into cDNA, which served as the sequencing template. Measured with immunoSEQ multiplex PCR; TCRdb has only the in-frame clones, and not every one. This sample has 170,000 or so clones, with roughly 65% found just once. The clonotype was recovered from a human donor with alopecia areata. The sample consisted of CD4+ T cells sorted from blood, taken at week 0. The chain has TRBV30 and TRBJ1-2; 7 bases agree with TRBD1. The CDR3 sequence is CASRPRDSYGYTF. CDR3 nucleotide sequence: TGTGCCTCCCGGCCTAGGGACAGCTATGGCTACACCTTC.